Shown below are 4 T cell receptor beta chains from a single sample sequenced in a study of graft-versus-host responses after intestinal transplantation. TCRdb keeps only in-frame clones here, not all; method: immunoSEQ multiplex PCR. The sample lists just over 7,500 clones, around 80% occurring once. Lymphocytes from graft epithelium and lamina propria were isolated. Sequences were derived from ileum tissue, sampled approximately 220 days after intestinal transplant. The receptor set was obtained from a human patient who received an intestinal transplant, so some T cells may come from the graft donor.

The chain is built from TRBV2 and TRBJ2-3; D remains unclear. The germline V gene has CDR1 SNHLY and CDR2 FYNNEI. This CDR3 contains 13 residues. Trimming removed 7 bases at V and 1 base at J, with 9 bases between. Written as DNA, the CDR3 is TGTGCCAGCACTATCAGCGGCACAGATACGCAGTATTTT. This translates into CASTISGTDTQYF.

The chain employs TRBV4-3 and TRBJ2-7; D remains ambiguous. The V and J ends lost 2 bases and 5 bases respectively, with 10 bases between them. The CDR3 covers 13 residues. Per germline, CDR1 LGHNA and CDR2 YSLEER. This chain's CDR3 is CASSQRLAHEQYF. CDR3 coding DNA: TGCGCCAGCAGCCAAAGATTAGCCCACGAGCAGTACTTC.

The chain links TRBV5-4 to TRBJ2-7; maybe TRBD1 (6 bases). The V gene lost 4 bases and the J gene lost 2 bases, with 13 bases spanning the gap. This CDR3 region has 14 residues. Germline V lookup: CDR1 SGHNT, CDR2 YYREEE (reference sequence). The CDR3 bases are TGTGCCAGCAGCGAAACTGACAGGCCCTACGAGCAGTACTTC. This sequence encodes CASSETDRPYEQYF.

This CDR3 reads CASSFGQGAGEQFF. DNA of the CDR3: TGTGCCAGCAGCTTTGGACAGGGGGCCGGTGAGCAGTTCTTC. The chain combines TRBV5-5 with TRBJ2-1, with TRBD1 identical over 11 bases. The CDR3 contains 14 residues. Looked up from germline, CDR1 is SGHKS and CDR2 is YYEKEE (reference sequence). After removal of 2 bases from V and 9 bases from J, the junction contained 4 bases not matched to a gene.